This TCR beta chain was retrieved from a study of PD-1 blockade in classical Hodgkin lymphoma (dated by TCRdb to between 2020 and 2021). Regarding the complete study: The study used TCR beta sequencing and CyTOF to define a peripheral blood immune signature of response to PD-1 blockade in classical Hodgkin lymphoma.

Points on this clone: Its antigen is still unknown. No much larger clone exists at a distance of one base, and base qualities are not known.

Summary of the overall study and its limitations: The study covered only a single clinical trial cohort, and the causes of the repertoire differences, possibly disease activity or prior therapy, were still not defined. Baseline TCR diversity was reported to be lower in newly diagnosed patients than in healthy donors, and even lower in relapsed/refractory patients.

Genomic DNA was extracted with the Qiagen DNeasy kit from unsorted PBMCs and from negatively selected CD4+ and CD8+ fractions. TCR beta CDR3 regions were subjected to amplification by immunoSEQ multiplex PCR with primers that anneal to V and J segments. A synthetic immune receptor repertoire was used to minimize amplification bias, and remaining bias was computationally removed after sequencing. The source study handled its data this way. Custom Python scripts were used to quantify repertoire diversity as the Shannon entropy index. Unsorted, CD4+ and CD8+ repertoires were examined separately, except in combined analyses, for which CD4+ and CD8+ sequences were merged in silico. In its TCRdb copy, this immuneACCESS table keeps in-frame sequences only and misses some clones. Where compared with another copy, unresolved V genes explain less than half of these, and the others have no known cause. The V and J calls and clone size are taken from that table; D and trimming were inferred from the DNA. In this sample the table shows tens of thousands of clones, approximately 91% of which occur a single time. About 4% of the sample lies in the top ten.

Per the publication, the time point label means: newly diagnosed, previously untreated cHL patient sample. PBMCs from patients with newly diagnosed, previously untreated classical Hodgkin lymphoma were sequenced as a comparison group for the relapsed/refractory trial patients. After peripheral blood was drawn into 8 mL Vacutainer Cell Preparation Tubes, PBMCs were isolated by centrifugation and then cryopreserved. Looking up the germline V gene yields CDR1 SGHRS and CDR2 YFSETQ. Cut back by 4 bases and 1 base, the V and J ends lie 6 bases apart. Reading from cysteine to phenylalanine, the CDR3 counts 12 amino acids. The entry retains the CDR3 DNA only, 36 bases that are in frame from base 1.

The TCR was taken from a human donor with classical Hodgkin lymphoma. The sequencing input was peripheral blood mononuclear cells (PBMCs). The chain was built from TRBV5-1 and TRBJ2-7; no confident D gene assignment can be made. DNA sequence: TGCGCCAGCAGCCCGGATTCCTACGAGCAGTACTTC. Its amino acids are CASSPDSYEQYF.